Listed below are T cell receptor beta chains from one sample, sequenced in a study of tumor-infiltrating lymphocytes in primary liver carcinoma. TCRdb reprocessed the multiplex PCR reads via MiXCR and lists one record per CDR3 protein. The sample contains approximately 60,000 distinct CDR3 sequences, 60% to 85% of which appear only once. The sample taken for sequencing was liver tumor tissue from sampling region 2. These receptors were taken from a man in his forties with primary liver carcinoma and hepatitis B virus infection. The CDR3 runs from the conserved cysteine through the conserved F or W. D genes are given only for firm matches. Not all rows give a size; the values are once, few, many and, for expanded clones, a class.

j_gene	v_gene	d_gene	abundance	CDR3aa	CDR3nt
TRBJ2-2	TRBV12-3/TRBV12-4	-	few	CASSLKRHTGELFF	TGTGCCAGCAGTTTAAAGCGACACACCGGTGAGCTGTTTTTT
TRBJ2-1	TRBV6-2/TRBV6-3	TRBD1	-	CASSPPGQGTHNEQFF	TGTGCCAGCAGCCCCCCGGGACAGGGTACCCACAATGAGCAGTTCTTC
TRBJ2-1	TRBV14	-	-	CASSFRSGWGQFF	TGTGCCAGCAGCTTCCGTTCAGGGTGGGGACAGTTCTTC
TRBJ2-2	TRBV10-3	-	-	CAVSESGGTRNAGELFF	TGTGCCGTCAGTGAGTCGGGCGGGACCAGGAACGCCGGGGAGCTGTTTTTT
TRBJ2-5	TRBV11-2	TRBD2	-	CVNSQTPGGGEVTQYF	TGTGTCAACAGCCAAACTCCTGGCGGGGGGGAAGTGACCCAGTACTTC
TRBJ2-3	TRBV6-4	TRBD1	once	CASTPGQGTDTQFF	TGTGCCAGCACTCCGGGACAGGGCACAGATACGCAGTTTTTT
TRBJ1-1	TRBV29-1	-	-	CSVEGHLNTEAYF	TGCAGCGTTGAGGGACACCTGAACACTGAAGCCTACTTC
TRBJ1-2	TRBV29-1	TRBD1	once	CSVEQGAGAYTF	TGCAGCGTTGAACAGGGGGCCGGTGCCTACACCTTC
TRBJ2-7	TRBV11-2	-	-	CASSLGGGYGQYF	TGTGCCAGCAGCTTAGGGGGTGGCTACGGGCAGTACTTC
TRBJ2-7	TRBV2	-	-	CASSGLGQGTYEQYF	TGTGCCAGCAGTGGCCTGGGGCAGGGGACCTACGAGCAGTACTTC
TRBJ1-1	TRBV11-1	-	-	CASSVGLSMIIEAFF	TGTGCCAGCAGCGTCGGACTCAGTATGATCATCGAAGCTTTCTTT
TRBJ2-7	TRBV7-8	-	-	CAGSLGFRDSASYEQYF	TGTGCCGGCAGCTTAGGTTTCCGGGACTCGGCATCCTATGAGCAGTACTTC
TRBJ2-1	TRBV5-5	-	-	CACSLVPGRYNEQLF	TGTGCCTGCAGCTTGGTTCCCGGACGGTACAATGAGCAACTCTTC
TRBJ1-1	TRBV28	-	once	CASRIHSNTEASF	TGTGCCAGCAGGATACACTCGAACACCGAAGCTTCCTTT
TRBJ2-5	TRBV24-1	-	-	CATSSRGGNRETQYF	TGTGCCACCAGCTCTAGGGGGGGTAATAGAGAGACCCAGTACTTC
TRBJ2-3	TRBV7-8	-	-	CASSLDGSHTDTQYF	TGTGCCAGCAGCTTAGACGGGTCCCACACGGATACGCAGTATTTT
TRBJ2-3	TRBV4-1	TRBD1	few	CASSLREPGQATDTQYF	TGCGCCAGCAGCCTCCGGGAACCGGGACAGGCCACAGATACGCAGTATTTT
TRBJ1-5	TRBV4-1	-	many	CASSPQGNNNQPQHF	TGCGCCAGCAGCCCCCAGGGGAATAACAATCAGCCCCAGCATTTT
TRBJ2-2	TRBV5-4	-	-	CATSSNRDLTGELFF	TGTGCCACCAGTTCGAACCGGGACTTAACCGGGGAGCTGTTTTTT
TRBJ1-5	TRBV5-6	-	few	CASSSTWGGDQSQHF	TGTGCCAGCAGCTCTACTTGGGGGGGCGATCAGTCCCAGCATTTT
TRBJ2-1	TRBV6-2/TRBV6-3	-	-	CASSYVPYSREQFF	TGTGCCAGCAGTTACGTGCCTTATAGCAGGGAGCAATTCTTC
TRBJ2-1	TRBV15	TRBD2	-	CATSRNLAGTEEFF	TGTGCCACCAGCAGAAACCTAGCGGGGACAGAGGAGTTCTTC
TRBJ2-7	TRBV11-2	-	-	CANSRVGSSYEQYF	TGTGCCAACAGCCGGGTGGGATCCTCCTACGAGCAGTACTTC
TRBJ2-5	TRBV28	-	-	CASSLLGVRSTQYF	TGTGCCAGCAGTTTATTGGGGGTAAGATCGACCCAGTACTTC
TRBJ2-2	TRBV6-6	-	-	CASSRPVAKSGELFF	TGTGCCAGCAGTCGCCCAGTGGCTAAAAGCGGGGAGCTGTTTTTT
TRBJ2-1	TRBV11-2	-	-	CASSLYQLVSEEFF	TGTGCCAGCAGCTTATACCAGCTAGTTAGTGAGGAATTCTTC
TRBJ2-5	TRBV6-1	TRBD1	few	CASSTYGTGSKTQYF	TGTGCCAGCAGCACATACGGGACAGGGAGTAAGACCCAGTACTTC
TRBJ2-7	TRBV4-2	TRBD2	-	CDSSGKPGLVGGPHEQYF	TGTGACAGCAGTGGAAAACCGGGACTAGTGGGAGGGCCACACGAGCAATACTTC
TRBJ2-5	TRBV5-1	-	-	CASSSQGGQETQYF	TGCGCCAGCAGCTCACAGGGTGGGCAAGAGACCCAGTACTTC
TRBJ2-7	TRBV6-5	TRBD2	medium-sized	CASSFTGTSDEQYF	TGTGCCAGCAGTTTTACCGGGACTAGCGACGAGCAGTACTTC
TRBJ2-1	TRBV29-1	-	once	CSVATLRPWSHQERFF	TGCAGCGTCGCCACCCTTCGGCCCTGGTCCCATCAAGAGCGGTTCTTC
TRBJ2-7	TRBV6-5	-	-	CASSYSSTVLSEQYF	TGTGCCAGCAGTTACTCGAGTACAGTGTTGAGCGAGCAATACTTC
TRBJ2-3	TRBV11-2	-	few	CASSRSGQLISTDTQYF	TGTGCCAGCAGTCGTAGCGGACAGCTTATTAGCACAGATACGCAGTATTTT
TRBJ2-2	TRBV11-2	-	few	CASSLGTLGTGELLF	TGTGCCAGCAGCCTAGGCACACTTGGTACCGGGGAGCTGTTATTT
TRBJ2-7	TRBV11-2	-	-	CASSQGAGRTYEQYF	TGCGCCAGCAGCCAAGGAGCAGGGAGAACCTACGAGCAGTACTTC
TRBJ2-7	TRBV28	-	-	CASSPPVGGGLSDEQYF	TGTGCCAGCAGCCCCCCTGTAGGGGGAGGGCTCTCCGACGAGCAGTACTTC
TRBJ2-3	TRBV29-1	-	-	CSAVGGTDTQYF	TGCAGCGCTGTCGGCGGCACAGATACGCAGTATTTT
TRBJ2-7	TRBV11-2	-	-	CASSLTDTAYELYF	TGCGCCAGCAGCTTAACTGACACTGCCTACGAGCTGTACTTC
TRBJ2-3	TRBV6-5	TRBD2	-	CTSNPGLAGTDTQYF	TGTACCAGCAACCCAGGACTAGCGGGCACAGATACGCAGTATTTT
TRBJ2-3	TRBV11-2	-	-	CAGGARGPADTQYF	TGTGCCGGAGGGGCACGGGGGCCCGCAGATACGCAGTATTTT
TRBJ2-3	TRBV28	-	-	CASSPALGTGIDTQYF	TGTGCCAGCAGTCCAGCTCTTGGGACTGGCATAGATACGCAGTATTTT
TRBJ2-5	TRBV11-2	TRBD1	-	CASRLGTGEETQYF	TGTGCCAGCAGGTTGGGGACAGGGGAAGAGACCCAGTACTTC
TRBJ2-3	TRBV6-2/TRBV6-3	-	-	CASSYLTERTDTQYF	TGTGCCAGTAGTTACTTAACAGAGCGGACAGATACGCAGTATTTT
TRBJ2-7	TRBV4-3	-	-	CASSQFLTSCEQYF	TGCGCCAGCAGCCAATTCTTAACATCATGCGAGCAATACTTC
TRBJ2-5	TRBV11-2	TRBD1	-	CVSNQTPGRGKETQYF	TGTGTCAGCAATCAAACTCCTGGCAGGGGGAAAGAGACCCAGTACTTC
TRBJ1-1	TRBV5-1	TRBD1	few	CASSPGTGNTEAFF	TGCGCCAGCAGCCCCGGGACAGGGAACACTGAAGCTTTCTTT
TRBJ2-3	TRBV6-2/TRBV6-3	-	-	CASRPSGDTQYF	TGTGCCAGCAGGCCCTCTGGGGATACGCAGTATTTT
TRBJ2-5	TRBV10-3	-	once	CAISEGQAGETRYF	TGTGCCATCAGTGAAGGGCAGGCAGGGGAGACCCGGTACTTC
TRBJ1-1	TRBV28	TRBD1	many	CASSRTGTDEAFF	TGTGCCAGCAGCCGAACCGGGACAGATGAAGCTTTCTTT
TRBJ1-1	TRBV11-2	-	-	CASSLVRDIEAFF	TGTGCCAGCAGCTTAGTTCGTGACATTGAGGCTTTCTTT
TRBJ2-7	TRBV12-3/TRBV12-4	TRBD2	-	CASSSGGSESYEQYF	TGTGCCAGCAGTTCAGGCGGGAGTGAGTCCTACGAGCAGTACTTC
TRBJ1-4	TRBV28	-	-	CASSTIGGIYEKLFF	TGTGCCAGCAGTACAATAGGGGGGATCTACGAAAAACTGTTTTTT
TRBJ2-1	TRBV6-1	-	-	CACRVGVGGYNEQFF	TGTGCCTGCAGAGTCGGGGTAGGGGGGTACAATGAGCAGTTCTTC
TRBJ2-3	TRBV29-1	-	-	CSVEGGADITDMQYF	TGCAGCGTTGAGGGCGGGGCCGACATCACAGATATGCAGTATTTT
TRBJ2-5	TRBV11-2	TRBD2	-	CASNQIHSGGKETQYF	TGTGCCAGCAACCAAATTCATAGCGGGGGGAAAGAGACCCAGTACTTC